This T cell receptor beta chain was sequenced during a study of T cells in Graves' hyperthyroidism and ophthalmopathy. This clonotype was counted many times. Amplification targeted TCR beta CDR3 regions from RNA transcripts. RT-PCR in the first round (using the HTBI primer set) targeted the TCR CDR3. One entry per CDR3 protein results from TCRdb running MiXCR on the multiplex PCR reads. Of hundreds of thousands of distinct CDR3 sequences listed, roughly an eighth are singletons. This receptor was identified in a woman aged 40 to 50 with Graves' ophthalmopathy. The sequenced sample was blood.

The CDR3 coding sequence is TGTGCCAGCAGTGAATCGGCGTCCCCAAGAAGGACTGAAGCTTTCTTT. It is translated as CASSESASPRRTEAFF. This chain uses TRBV2 with TRBJ1-1; D ambiguous. This CDR3 comprises 16 residues. V was cut by 2 bases and J by 5 bases, with 18 bases left in between. Germline values: CDR1 SNHLY, CDR2 FYNNEI.